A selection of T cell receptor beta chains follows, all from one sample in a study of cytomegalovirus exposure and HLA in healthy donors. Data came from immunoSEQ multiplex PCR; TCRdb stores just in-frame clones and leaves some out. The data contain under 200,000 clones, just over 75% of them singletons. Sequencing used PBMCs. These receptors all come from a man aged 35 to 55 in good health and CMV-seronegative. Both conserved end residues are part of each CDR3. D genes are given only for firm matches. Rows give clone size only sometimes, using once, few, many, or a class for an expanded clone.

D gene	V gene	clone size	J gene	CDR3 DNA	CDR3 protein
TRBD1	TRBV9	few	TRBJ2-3	TGTGCCAGCAGCCCTCGGACCCCCAGGGGGACAGATACGCAGTATTTT	CASSPRTPRGTDTQYF
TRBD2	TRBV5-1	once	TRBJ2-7	TGCGCCAGCAGCTTGGCTAGCGGGAGGGCCTCGGGCGAGCAGTACTTC	CASSLASGRASGEQYF
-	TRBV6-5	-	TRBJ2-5	TGTGCCAGCAGCCCACGCCGAGGGGAGACCCAGTACTTC	CASSPRRGETQYF
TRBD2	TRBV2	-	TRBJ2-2	TGTGCCAGCAGGGGGGGGACTAGAGTATACACCGGGGAGCTGTTTTTT	CASRGGTRVYTGELFF
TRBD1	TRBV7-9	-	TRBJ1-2	TGTGCCAGCAGCAAATGGGACAGCGACTATGGCTACACCTTC	CASSKWDSDYGYTF
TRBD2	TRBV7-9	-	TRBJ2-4	TGTGCCAGCAGCTTAGGGGACGGGAGGTGGGCCAAAAACATTCAGTACTTC	CASSLGDGRWAKNIQYF
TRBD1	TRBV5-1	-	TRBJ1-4	TGCGCCAGCAGCTTGAAGGGACAGAGTCTTACAACTAATGAAAAACTGTTTTTT	CASSLKGQSLTTNEKLFF
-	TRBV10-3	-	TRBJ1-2	TGTGCCATCCGGGACTCTCAAATCTATGGCTACACCTTC	CAIRDSQIYGYTF
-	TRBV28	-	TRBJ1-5	TGTGCCAGCAGTACCCCTGGGTTCAGGGGTAGCAATCAGCCCCAGCATTTT	CASSTPGFRGSNQPQHF
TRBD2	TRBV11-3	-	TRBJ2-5	TGTGCCAGCAGCTCCTCCACCGGCACTAGCGGGAGAGAAGAGACCCAGTACTTC	CASSSSTGTSGREETQYF
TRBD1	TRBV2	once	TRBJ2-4	TGTGCCAGCAGTGGGACAGGGGGCTTGGCCGTCATTCAGTACTTC	CASSGTGGLAVIQYF
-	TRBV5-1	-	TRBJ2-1	TGCGCCAGCAGCTCCGACTCGTACAATGAGCAGTTCTTC	CASSSDSYNEQFF
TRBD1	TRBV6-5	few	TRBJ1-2	TGTGCCAGCAGTTACTCCGGGACAGAGTGCCCGACTTTC	CASSYSGTECPTF
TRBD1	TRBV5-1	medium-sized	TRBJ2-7	TGCGCCAGCAGCTCCTACAGGGGGTCGGACGAGCAGTACTTC	CASSSYRGSDEQYF
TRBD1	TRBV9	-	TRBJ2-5	TGTGCCAGCAGCGTCACAGGGGACGCGACCCAGTACTTC	CASSVTGDATQYF
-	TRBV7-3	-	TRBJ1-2	TGTGCCAGCAGCCTGACGGGTTCACCATTTAAGGACTATGGCTACACCTTC	CASSLTGSPFKDYGYTF
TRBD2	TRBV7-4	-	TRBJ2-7	TGTGCCAGCAGCTCATCAGGACTAGCGGGATTGGATACCTACGAGCAGTACTTC	CASSSSGLAGLDTYEQYF
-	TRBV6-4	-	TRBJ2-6	TGTGCCAGCAGTGGGGGATCGAACTCTGGGGCCAACGGCCTGACTTTC	CASSGGSNSGANGLTF